The 21 T cell receptor beta chains listed next were all sequenced from one sample in a study of blood T cell repertoires in COVID-19. The protocol was immunoSEQ multiplex PCR, while the TCRdb copy is restricted to in-frame clones and leaves out a portion. The sample has about 120,000 clones, about 86% seen once. Sample: peripheral blood. The receptors stem from a man between 65 and 85 years old who had recovered from COVID-19.

The gene calls are TRBV5-1 and TRBJ2-7, with 9 positions matching TRBD2. The CDR3 totals 15 residues. Germline CDR1 and CDR2: SGHRS and YFSETQ. The V and J ends lost 0 bases and 6 bases, in that order; junction bases with no gene match: 7. CDR3: CASSLDHSTSGEQYF. CDR3 coding DNA: TGCGCCAGCAGCTTGGACCATTCGACTAGCGGCGAGCAGTACTTC. Drawing the rest from reference TRBV5-1 and TRBJ2-7, the complete variable domain is KAGVTQTPRYLIKTRGQQVTLSCSPISGHRSVSWYQQTPGQGLQFLFEYFSETQRNKGNFPGRFSGRQFSNSRSEMNVSTLELGDSALYLCASSLDHSTSGEQYFGPGTRLTVT.

V usage is TRBV24-1 and J usage is TRBJ2-2; 7 positions agree with TRBD2. Germline CDR1 reads KGHDR; CDR2 reads SFDVKD. After removal of 5 bases from V and 3 bases from J, the junction contained 5 bases not matched to a gene. There are 15 residues in the CDR3. The CDR3 nucleotides are TGTGCCACCAGTGTTGGGCGGGAGTACACCGGGGAGCTGTTTTTT. Protein product: CATSVGREYTGELFF.

This rearrangement joins TRBV6-4 to TRBJ2-1; 9 bases align to TRBD1. Germline V gene data show CDR1 as MRHNA and CDR2 as SNTAGT. The CDR3 spans 16 residues. V lost 6 bases to trimming and J lost 4 bases; unmatched junction nucleotides: 10. Here the CDR3 reads CASRPGGTGSYNEQFF. The DNA for the CDR3 is TGTGCCAGCAGACCAGGCGGGACAGGGAGTTACAATGAGCAGTTCTTC.

This clone was found once. The V call is TRBV5-1, the J call TRBJ2-1; TRBD2 matches at 10 bases. The germline V gene encodes CDR1 SGHRS and CDR2 YFSETQ. J was trimmed by 10 bases and V by 4 bases; bases with no gene match: 14. The CDR3 sequence is 16 residues long. CDR3 protein: CASSREPGLANQEQFF. CDR3 nucleotides: TGCGCCAGCAGCAGGGAGCCGGGACTAGCGAACCAGGAGCAGTTCTTC. The full variable domain, its missing parts supplied by reference TRBV5-1 and TRBJ2-1, is KAGVTQTPRYLIKTRGQQVTLSCSPISGHRSVSWYQQTPGQGLQFLFEYFSETQRNKGNFPGRFSGRQFSNSRSEMNVSTLELGDSALYLCASSREPGLANQEQFFGPGTRLTVL.

This sequence joins TRBV29-1 and TRBJ1-3; D gene unclear. There are 13 residues in the CDR3. Germline CDR1 and CDR2: SQVTM and ANQGSEA. V was cut by 7 bases and J by 0 bases, with 10 bases left in between. The CDR3 bases are TGCAGCGGTACTACTAACTCTGGAAACACCATATATTTT. Translating gives CSGTTNSGNTIYF.

The rearrangement uses TRBV20-1 and TRBJ1-4; a weak D match, TRBD1 (5 bases). The germline V gene encodes CDR1 DFQATT and CDR2 SNEGSKA (reference sequence). V dropped 3 bases and J dropped 0 bases, with 8 bases sitting between them. The CDR3 runs to 14 residues. The CDR3 DNA is TGCAGTGCTAGTTCGACAGCAACTAATGAAAAACTGTTTTTT. Translating gives CSASSTATNEKLFF.

This clone was seen a few times. The V call is TRBV7-9, the J call TRBJ1-2; 8 bases are shared with TRBD1. V lost 6 bases to trimming and J lost 8 bases; unmatched junction nucleotides: 11. Germline V gene sequence: CDR1 SEHNR, CDR2 FQNEAQ (reference sequence). The CDR3 sequence is 14 residues long. DNA for the CDR3: TGTGCCAGCAGATGGACAGGGCGTCCTGGGGGCTACACCTTC. Protein product: CASRWTGRPGGYTF.

The chain uses TRBV6-1 and TRBJ1-6; tentatively, D is TRBD1 (5 bases). The germline V and J ends were trimmed by 1 base and 10 bases, with 17 bases remaining between them. Germline V gene data show CDR1 as MNHNS and CDR2 as SASEGT. The CDR3 contains 16 residues. CDR3 sequence (DNA): TGTGCCAGCAGTGAAGATACGGGGGTCCTGTACTCACCCCTCCACTTT. Protein: CASSEDTGVLYSPLHF.

This clone was counted a single time. The chain links TRBV6-2 or TRBV6-3 to TRBJ1-1; no definite D call. Germline V CDR1 and CDR2: MNHEY, SVGEGT. The CDR3 consists of 14 residues. V dropped 3 bases and J dropped 4 bases, with 12 bases sitting between them. The CDR3 coding sequence is TGTGCCAGCAGTTATCGGGAAGGTGTCACTGAAGCTTTCTTT. Translating gives CASSYREGVTEAFF.

The table lists this clone with many counts. A junction boundary mismatches the germline segment, possibly from a read error. The V call is TRBV2, the J call TRBJ2-5; D may be TRBD1 (6 bases). The CDR3 totals 15 residues. Per germline, CDR1 SNHLY and CDR2 FYNNEI. This CDR3 reads CASTEDQGSQETQYF. The CDR3 DNA reads as TGTGCCAGCACTGAAGATCAGGGGAGTCAAGAGACCCAGTACTTC.

The chain couples TRBV5-6 to TRBJ1-3; D ambiguous. The CDR3 has 13 residues. The V end lost 6 bases, the J end lost 3 bases, and 10 bases lay between the germline ends. Germline CDR1 is SGHDT and CDR2 is YYEEEE. The CDR3 loop is CASNRRGGNTIYF. In DNA, the CDR3 is TGTGCCAGCAACCGCCGGGGTGGAAACACCATATATTTT.

In its sample, this clone was seen once. The chain joins TRBV30 to TRBJ2-2; tentatively, D is TRBD2 (6 bases). The V end lost 1 base, the J end lost 3 bases, and 9 bases lay between the germline ends. The germline CDR1 and CDR2 sequences are GTSNPN and SVGIG (reference sequence). The CDR3 contains 14 residues. CDR3 DNA: TGTGCCTGGAGTGGCCAGCGGGACACCGGGGAGCTGTTTTTT. This gives the protein CAWSGQRDTGELFF.

The CDR3 region has the DNA TGTGCCGAGGGCACCGTTGACACTGAAGCTTTCTTT. Amino acid sequence: CAEGTVDTEAFF. The chain is built from TRBV19 and TRBJ1-1; D not resolved. The V and J ends lost 11 bases and 3 bases respectively, with 13 bases between them. CDR1 LNHDA and CDR2 SQIVND come from the germline V gene (reference sequence). The CDR3 consists of 12 residues. Drawing the rest from reference TRBV19 and TRBJ1-1, the complete variable domain is DGGITQSPKYLFRKEGQNVTLSCEQNLNHDAMYWYRQDPGQGLRLIYYSQIVNDFQKGDIAEGYSVSREKKESFPLTVTSAQKNPTAFYLCAEGTVDTEAFFGQGTRLTVV.

This clone was found once. The chain is built from TRBV27 and TRBJ2-7, with D possibly being TRBD2 (6 bases). The germline V gene encodes CDR1 MNHEY and CDR2 SMNVEV (reference sequence). CDR3 length equals 15 residues. The V end lost 3 bases, the J end lost 4 bases, and 16 bases lay between the germline ends. The CDR3 nucleotides read TGTGCCAGCAGTTTCGACTTTCGGGAGAGTTACGAGCAGTACTTC. Its protein is CASSFDFRESYEQYF.

The V gene is TRBV5-1, the J gene TRBJ2-6; TRBD1 agrees at 7 bases. From germline, CDR1 is SGHRS and CDR2 YFSETQ. Trimming took 4 bases from V and 1 from J; bases not matched to a gene: 8. CDR3 length: 17 residues. The CDR3 DNA reads as TGCGCCAGCAGCCAGGGGGACAGCTTTTCTGGGGCCAACGTCCTGACTTTC. Encoded protein: CASSQGDSFSGANVLTF.

The chain carries TRBV4-1 and TRBJ2-6; 12 positions match TRBD2. The CDR3 has 18 residues. Germline CDR1 and CDR2: MGHRA and YSYEKL. The trim removed 6 bases at V and 0 bases at J, leaving 6 bases unmatched. CDR3 loop: CASSLGLAGFSGANVLTF. In DNA, the CDR3 is TGCGCCAGCAGTCTTGGACTAGCGGGATTCTCTGGGGCCAACGTCCTGACTTTC.

In DNA form, the CDR3 reads TGTGCCAGCTCACCACAAGGAGGACAGGCCCGAGGGAGCTACACCTTC. Its protein is CASSPQGGQARGSYTF. The chain employs TRBV18 and TRBJ1-2; TRBD1 aligns across 7 bases. The CDR3 is made up of 16 amino acids. CDR1 and CDR2 (germline): KGHSH, LQKENI. Trimming cost V 1 base and J 9 bases; bases outside gene matches: 14.

The chain is built from TRBV28 and TRBJ1-6; TRBD1 matches 10 bases. This CDR3 comprises 14 residues. After removal of 3 bases from V and 8 bases from J, the junction contained 1 base not matched to a gene. In germline, CDR1 is MDHEN, CDR2 SYDVKM. In DNA, the CDR3 is TGTGCCAGCAGTTTGGGACAGGGGCATTCACCCCTCCACTTT. Its translation: CASSLGQGHSPLHF.

The chain couples TRBV11-2 to TRBJ2-7; D is undetermined. The CDR3 length is 13 residues. Trimming pared 1 base from V and 1 base from J, leaving 5 bases between. Germline lookup yields CDR1 SGHAT and CDR2 FQNNGV. Here the CDR3 reads CASSLATSYEQYF. The CDR3 region has the DNA TGTGCCAGCAGCTTAGCGACTTCCTACGAGCAGTACTTC.

The chain employs TRBV6-5 and TRBJ1-1; 8 bases match TRBD1. The CDR3 runs to 15 residues. Germline CDR1 reads MNHEY; CDR2 reads SVGAGI. V lost 4 bases to trimming and J lost 1 base; unmatched junction nucleotides: 5. The CDR3 nucleotides are TGTGCCAGCAGTTTAAACAGGGGGGGGAACACTGAAGCTTTCTTT. As protein: CASSLNRGGNTEAFF.

This clone was detected once. V and J are TRBV11-2 and TRBJ2-7; 11 bases are a match to TRBD2. CDR3 length: 16 amino acids. Germline V lookup: CDR1 SGHAT, CDR2 FQNNGV. With 4 bases clipped from V and 3 bases from J, the junction kept 8 bases outside the gene matches. The CDR3 sequence: CASSSRSGRVDYEQYF. DNA of the CDR3: TGTGCCAGCAGCTCCCGTAGCGGGAGGGTAGACTACGAGCAGTACTTC.